Listed below are T cell receptor beta chains from one sample, sequenced in a study of CXCR3-negative and CXCR3-positive naive CD8 T cells. TCRdb re-called the 5' RACE reads; every CDR3 protein appears as one record, without DNA. This sample's table has under 150,000 distinct CDR3 sequences. The sample was naive CXCR3+ CD8+ T cells from blood. These receptors were obtained from a human donor in good health. Some clones in this sample may be carry-over from other donors' samples. Both conserved end residues are part of each CDR3. The order of the fields is J gene, V gene, CDR3 protein.

TRBJ1-5 | TRBV15 | CATSRDGGGGQPQHF
TRBJ2-2 | TRBV7-9 | CASSRTSGRTGELFF
TRBJ1-1 | TRBV6-5 | CASSYSEFLQAENTEAFF
TRBJ2-1 | TRBV18 | CASSPRGSYNEQFF
TRBJ1-5 | TRBV19 | CASSSMPVSNQPQHF
TRBJ2-5 | TRBV29-1 | CSVTRPGHPEETQYF
TRBJ2-1 | TRBV15 | CATSPGTGNNEQFF
TRBJ1-2 | TRBV27 | CASSFPINYGYTF
TRBJ2-7 | TRBV5-4 | CASSVGTGGYYEQYF
TRBJ1-6 | TRBV15 | CATSEGLGNSPLHF
TRBJ2-5 | TRBV12-3/TRBV12-4 | CASSGRTSGGPGTQYF
TRBJ2-3 | TRBV5-4 | CASSYLGEPDTQYF
TRBJ2-2 | TRBV28 | CASSPRDRVPTGELFF
TRBJ1-4 | TRBV7-9 | CALHQGLDEKLFF
TRBJ1-1 | TRBV7-9 | CASSFGGEAFF
TRBJ2-3 | TRBV5-1 | CASSLIARGGNTDTQYF
TRBJ2-2 | TRBV9 | CASTGAGAANTGELFF
TRBJ1-2 | TRBV7-9 | CASSTGQGGYGYTF
TRBJ1-2 | TRBV12-3/TRBV12-4 | CASSLDGIFYGYTF
TRBJ1-1 | TRBV5-1 | CASRLGFTEAFF
TRBJ1-1 | TRBV12-3/TRBV12-4 | CASSSAGTGNTEAFF
TRBJ2-7 | TRBV4-1 | CASSQDYTGEWYEQYF
TRBJ1-1 | TRBV7-2 | CASTFVMNTEAFF
TRBJ1-1 | TRBV5-1 | CASSLIGNTEAFF
TRBJ1-2 | TRBV29-1 | CSVDGRPEGYTF
TRBJ2-3 | TRBV29-1 | CSVELAGGGDTQYF
TRBJ2-3 | TRBV6-5 | CASSRTRDAGGTRISAQYF
TRBJ2-5 | TRBV12-3/TRBV12-4 | CASSNGGADETQYF
TRBJ2-5 | TRBV2 | CASTPRGVQETQYF
TRBJ2-7 | TRBV9 | CASSVRGSLDEQYF
TRBJ2-1 | TRBV12-3/TRBV12-4 | CASSLAGKYNEQFF
TRBJ2-3 | TRBV5-5 | CASSWELADTQYF
TRBJ2-2 | TRBV29-1 | CSVIGGTGELFF
TRBJ2-7 | TRBV29-1 | CSVGPSGYEQYF
TRBJ2-7 | TRBV4-3 | CASSQSTGISYEQYF
TRBJ2-1 | TRBV13 | CASSFGRMGDEQFF
TRBJ2-1 | TRBV20-1 | CSAPVNNEQFF
TRBJ2-7 | TRBV11-1 | CASSFRPYEQYF
TRBJ2-7 | TRBV28 | CASRETGPLSEQYF
TRBJ2-7 | TRBV4-3 | CASSQELVPSYEQYF
TRBJ1-5 | TRBV7-9 | CASSFEGQPQHF
TRBJ1-2 | TRBV4-1 | CASSQPFGQGGNYGYTF